This TCR beta chain derives from a study of CD8 T cells in Susac syndrome. Regarding the study as a whole: The study acknowledged a relatively small number of individuals in its TCR sequencing and HLA analysis.

Concerning this clonotype itself: Its antigen is not known.

TEMRA cells were FACS-enriched, with CD8+ and CD4+ T cells isolated negatively. cDNA came from approximately 0.5 to 1 ug RNA primed by random hexamers. TCRdb fed the immunoSEQ multiplex PCR reads into MiXCR, producing one record per CDR3 protein. This table has roughly 200,000 distinct CDR3 sequences, approximately 94% appearing once. V shed 2 bases, J shed 8 bases, and the junction held 11 bases outside the gene matches. CDR3 length: 15 residues. Germline lookup yields CDR1 MDHEN and CDR2 SYDVKM. This clonotype was obtained from a human donor with Susac syndrome. The gene calls are TRBV28 and TRBJ1-2; 7 bases are shared with TRBD1. Sample: CD4+ T cells from PBMCs. DNA for the CDR3: TGTGCCAGCAGTTTAACCTGGCAGGGGGTAGAGGGCTACACCTTC. Residues: CASSLTWQGVEGYTF.